The 5 T cell receptor beta chains below all came from one sample that was sequenced in a study of CD8+ T cells in alopecia areata. Reverse transcribed after extraction, RNA yielded cDNA as the sequencing template. TCRdb keeps only in-frame clones here, not all; method: immunoSEQ multiplex PCR. The sample shows around 120,000 clones, around 50% of them seen only once. Material: NKG2D-low CD8+ T cells sorted from blood. The receptors stem from a human donor with alopecia areata.

This clone was detected only a few times. V and J are TRBV7-8 and TRBJ2-7; a possible D gene is TRBD1 (5 bases). The CDR3 extends over 14 amino acids. V was shortened by 5 bases and J by 4 bases, with 15 bases between the two germline ends. CDR1 SGHVS and CDR2 FQNEAQ come from the germline V gene. The CDR3 sequence: CASSALTDQYEQYF. CDR3 bases: TGTGCCAGCAGCGCCTTGACAGATCAATACGAGCAGTACTTC. The full variable domain, completed using reference TRBV7-8 and TRBJ2-7, is GAGVSQSPRYKVAKRGQDVALRCDPISGHVSLFWYQQALGQGPEFLTYFQNEAQLDKSGLPSDRFFAERPEGSVSTLKIQRTQQEDSAVYLCASSALTDQYEQYFGPGTRLTVT.

This sequence joins TRBV13 and TRBJ2-5, with 8 bases matching TRBD1. Germline CDR1 reads PRHDT; CDR2 reads FYEKMQ (reference sequence). J lost 6 bases, V lost 5 bases, and 5 bases had no gene match. The CDR3 loop spans 13 amino acids. Here the CDR3 DNA reads TGTGCCAGCAGCCACGGACAGGGTCAGACCCAGTACTTC. Encoded protein: CASSHGQGQTQYF.

This clone was counted between two and nine times. The chain combines TRBV30 with TRBJ1-5; 8 bases match TRBD1. Per the germline V gene, CDR1 is GTSNPN and CDR2 is SVGIG (reference sequence). CDR3 size: 13 residues. J was trimmed by 1 base and V by 5 bases; bases with no gene match: 1. The DNA for the CDR3 is TGTGCCTGGGACAGGGGAAGCAATCAGCCCCAGCATTTT. Translated: CAWDRGSNQPQHF.

The rearrangement joins TRBV6-5 to TRBJ2-7; 8 bases map to TRBD1. The CDR3 is made up of 14 amino acids. Germline lookup yields CDR1 MNHEY and CDR2 SVGAGI. V dropped 2 bases and J dropped 5; count of bases not matched to a gene: 5. In nucleotides, the CDR3 is TGTGCCAGCAGTTACAACCAGGGGGCCAACGAGCAGTACTTC. Amino acid sequence: CASSYNQGANEQYF.

This clone appeared a few times. The rearrangement uses TRBV29-1 and TRBJ1-2; D might be TRBD1 (5 bases). Per the germline V gene, CDR1 is SQVTM and CDR2 is ANQGSEA. The CDR3 is 13 residues long. Trimming stripped 4 bases from V and 6 bases from J, with 15 bases between. In nucleotides, the CDR3 is TGCAGCGTTGGAGGGGATCCGTCCGATGGCTACACCTTC. Amino acid sequence: CSVGGDPSDGYTF.